The 14 T cell receptor beta chains below were found in one sample sequenced in a study of blood T cells in healthy people across ages. The authors ran a second PCR of about 7 to 12 cycles using a sample-barcoded 5' primer and a J-beta primer mix. TCRdb re-derived calls from the 5' RACE reads in MiXCR, one entry per CDR3 protein. Of roughly 1.6 million distinct CDR3 sequences in the sample, about 31% were seen once. Sequencing was performed on blood. All receptors come from a woman under 40 in good health.

J is TRBJ2-4 and V is TRBV28; TRBD2 matches at 7 bases. Per germline, CDR1 MDHEN and CDR2 SYDVKM. The CDR3 covers 14 residues. Losses at the gene ends were 4 bases for V and 7 bases for J; bases not matched to a gene: 7. The CDR3 DNA reads TGTGCCAGCAGTTCCCCGGGAGGAACGAACATTCAGTACTTC. Translation: CASSSPGGTNIQYF.

V gene TRBV7-9 combines with J gene TRBJ1-2; weak D call: TRBD1 (6 bases). This CDR3 region has 13 residues. Trimming took off 4 bases at V and 4 bases at J, with 10 bases between the two ends. In germline, CDR1 is SEHNR, CDR2 FQNEAQ (reference sequence). The CDR3 DNA sequence: TGTGCCAGCAGCTCCGGGACAACCTATGGCTACACCTTC. It yields the protein CASSSGTTYGYTF.

A few counts support this clonotype. The chain links TRBV5-1 to TRBJ2-1; D is possibly TRBD1 or TRBD2 (6 bases each). V was clipped by 0 bases and J by 7 bases, with 14 bases between them. Looked up from germline, CDR1 is SGHRS and CDR2 is YFSETQ. This CDR3 region has 15 residues. CDR3 amino acids: CASSLGPGALNEQFF. The CDR3 DNA reads as TGCGCCAGCAGCTTGGGACCGGGGGCGTTGAATGAGCAGTTCTTC.

This clonotype was seen at least ten times. The chain carries TRBV3-1 and TRBJ2-5; the D gene is possibly TRBD2 (5 bases). Looked up from germline, CDR1 is LGHDT and CDR2 is YNNKEL (reference sequence). Trimming left V 4 bases short and J 7 bases short, with 10 bases between. The CDR3 runs 12 residues. The CDR3 coding sequence is TGTGCCAGCAGCCTCGTGAGCGGGACCCAGTACTTC. It yields the protein CASSLVSGTQYF.

In DNA form, the CDR3 reads TGTGCCAACGGCCGGGACAATCAGCCCCAGCATTTT. Translation: CANGRDNQPQHF. The J gene is TRBJ1-5, the V gene TRBV4-2; D is unresolved. Per germline, CDR1 LGHNA and CDR2 YNFKEQ. Trimming removed 10 bases from V and 3 bases from J, with 10 bases in between. The CDR3 covers 12 residues.

V is TRBV6-6 and J is TRBJ2-1; D gene unclear. This CDR3 is built from 12 residues. The germline V and J ends were trimmed by 8 bases and 8 bases, with 13 bases remaining between them. The V gene's germline CDR1 is MNHNY and CDR2 SVGAGI (reference sequence). CDR3 loop: CASRPSFHEQFF. CDR3 nucleotides: TGTGCCAGCCGCCCATCGTTTCATGAGCAGTTCTTC.

CDR3 region: CSAPKTSGTVGEQFF. CDR3 DNA: TGCAGTGCTCCCAAGACTAGCGGGACCGTTGGTGAGCAGTTCTTC. The J gene is TRBJ2-1, the V gene TRBV20-1, with 11 nucleotides matching TRBD2. Per germline, CDR1 DFQATT and CDR2 SNEGSKA (reference sequence). V lost 5 bases and J lost 9; bases outside the gene matches: 12. The CDR3 covers 15 residues.

This clonotype was seen a handful of times. The CDR3 nucleotides are TGCGCCAGCAGCATCGGACAGGGGGAGATCTACACCTTC. Protein sequence: CASSIGQGEIYTF. The chain has TRBV5-1 and TRBJ1-2, with 10 bases aligning to TRBD1. Germline V gene data show CDR1 as SGHRS and CDR2 as YFSETQ. Trimming removed 4 bases from V and 10 bases from J; junction bases left unmatched: 7. The CDR3 has 13 residues.

A note on this clonotype: This is likely a read error, given that the CDR3 carries no conserved phenylalanine or tryptophan at its end. The rearrangement joins TRBV20-1 to TRBJ2-1; the match to TRBD2 covers 8 bases. CDR3 size: 15 residues. V gave up 4 bases and J gave up 2 bases; unmatched junction bases: 7. CDR1 is DFQATT, CDR2 SNEGSKA, per germline (reference sequence). The CDR3 is CSANNPGLAYNEQFL. The DNA of the CDR3 is TGCAGTGCTAACAATCCGGGACTAGCCTACAATGAGCAGTTCTTG.

This chain uses TRBV27 with TRBJ2-2; 7 positions agree with TRBD1. There are 14 residues in the CDR3. The J segment lost 6 bases and the V segment lost 5 bases, leaving 6 bases of the junction unmatched. From germline, CDR1 is MNHEY and CDR2 SMNVEV (reference sequence). The CDR3 DNA follows: TGTGCCAGCAGTCCTAAACAGGGGCCCGGGGAGCTGTTTTTT. Its translation is CASSPKQGPGELFF.

Many counts were recorded for this clonotype. The chain recombines TRBV5-1 with TRBJ1-5; 7 nucleotides align to TRBD1. The V gene end was trimmed by 0 bases and the J gene end by 4 bases; junction bases not matched to a gene: 4. The CDR3 runs 15 residues. The V gene's germline CDR1 is SGHRS and CDR2 YFSETQ. CDR3 sequence reads: CASSLETGSNQPQHF. In DNA, the CDR3 is TGCGCCAGCAGCTTGGAGACAGGGTCGAATCAGCCCCAGCATTTT.

This clonotype was found a few times. The CDR3 loop reads CATRTGGGQPQHF. In nucleotides, the CDR3 is TGTGCCACCCGGACAGGGGGCGGGCAGCCCCAGCATTTT. The rearrangement joins TRBV27 to TRBJ1-5, with TRBD1 identical over 11 bases. CDR1 and CDR2 from the germline V gene are MNHEY and SMNVEV (reference sequence). The CDR3 is 13 residues long. The trim removed 10 bases at V and 7 bases at J, leaving 6 bases unmatched.

This clonotype was observed a handful of times. For the CDR3, the DNA is TGTGCCAGCAGCTTAGGCCTTGGCAGGGGCGTGACAGATACGCAGTATTTT. This codes for CASSLGLGRGVTDTQYF. The J gene is TRBJ2-3, the V gene TRBV13; D perhaps matches TRBD1 (6 bases). Per germline, CDR1 PRHDT and CDR2 FYEKMQ (reference sequence). The CDR3 length is 17 residues. Trimming took off 0 bases at V and 3 bases at J, with 16 bases between the two ends.

There are a few counts of this clonotype. The gene calls are TRBV28 and TRBJ2-5, with 8 bases lining up with TRBD2. Trimming removed 5 bases from V and 5 bases from J; junction bases left unmatched: 22. The CDR3 consists of 19 residues. The V gene's germline CDR1 is MDHEN and CDR2 SYDVKM. CDR3 sequence (DNA): TGTGCCAGCAGTCCTACTAAAATACGTCACGGGAGGGCCCCGGAGACCCAGTACTTC. Protein sequence: CASSPTKIRHGRAPETQYF.